Sequencing of this T cell receptor beta chain was carried out in a study of T cell repertoires in cytomegalovirus infection (dated by TCRdb to between 2018 and 2021). With regard to the full study: Donor HLA type was relevant to the analysis, as public TCR beta signatures indicated carriage of CMV infection together with the matching HLA type. Study-wide findings and limitations: In the ex vivo response, HLA-C-restricted CMV-specific TCR beta clonotypes were dominant, and in two of eight donors the single most frequent clonotype came from this HLA-C-restricted group. Cumulative frequency of public TCR beta family members discriminated carriers of CMV infection plus the relevant HLA type in this cohort and an independent 352-donor cohort.

At the junction V is shortened by 3 bases and J by 3 bases, with 12 bases in between. As encoded in the germline V gene, CDR1 is MDHEN while CDR2 is SYDVKM. The CDR3 holds 15 amino acids from the cysteine to the phenylalanine. The DNA shown is the 45-base CDR3, in frame from base 1. This clonotype appeared many times. This receptor's antigen is unknown. No qualities accompany the bases; no much larger clone lies one base away. TCRdb lists the instrument as Illumina HiSeq 1500. Clones were called with MiXCR by TCRdb after fastp trimmed the public reads at Q25, and only in-frame beta chains were retained. Each CDR3 protein appears once, grouped with its most common genes and DNA. Within this sample are roughly 250,000 distinct CDR3 sequences, with 20% to 25% of them counted one time only. 15% to 20% of the sample comes from the top ten.

The receptor comes from a human donor in good health (CMV status not recorded). Some clones in this sample may be carry-over from other donors' samples. The chain is encoded by TRBV28 joined to TRBJ1-5, with an unclear D gene assignment. The sequencing sample was made of CD8+ T cells from PBMCs. The nucleotides read TGTGCCAGCAGTTTGAGTCCATCGTTCAATCAGCCCCAGCATTTT. This gives the protein CASSLSPSFNQPQHF. This CDR3, with the reference TRBV28 and TRBJ1-5 proteins standing in past its ends, gives the full variable domain DVKVTQSSRYLVKRTGEKVFLECVQDMDHENMFWYRQDPGLGLRLIYFSYDVKMKEKGDIPEGYSVSREKKERFSLILESASTNQTSMYLCASSLSPSFNQPQHFGDGTRLSIL.